This is a list of T cell receptor beta chains from one sample in a study of shared clonotypes between healthy human individuals. Using immunoSEQ multiplex PCR, the repertoire was profiled, and TCRdb retains in-frame clones only, with some absent. The sample holds about 1 million clones, approximately 80% seen once. The sequencing input was memory CD4+ T cells from PBMCs. The receptors shown here come from a man aged 18 to 29 in good health. Some clones in this sample may be carry-over from other donors' samples. CDR3s include the opening cysteine and the closing phenylalanine or tryptophan. Each record gives: V gene, CDR3 length, J gene, D gene, clone size, CDR3 protein, CDR3 DNA. A D gene is named only where the DNA matches it firmly. Expanded clones are given a class, and other clones once, few, many or no size at all.

>TRBV15|15|TRBJ1-4|NA|NA
CATSKGGTGREKLFF
TGTGCCACCAGCAAGGGGGGAACAGGGCGTGAAAAACTGTTTTTT
>TRBV7-2|13|TRBJ2-7|TRBD2|NA
CASSFRAGDEQYF
TGTGCCAGCAGCTTTCGAGCGGGAGACGAGCAGTACTTC
>TRBV18|13|TRBJ2-7|TRBD1|NA
CASCRGPTGEQYF
TGTGCCAGCTGCAGGGGGCCCACAGGGGAGCAGTACTTC
>TRBV28|14|TRBJ1-5|TRBD1|NA
CASSGGQWDQPQHF
TGTGCCAGCAGTGGGGGACAGTGGGATCAGCCCCAGCATTTT
>TRBV15|15|TRBJ2-7|TRBD1|NA
CATSRQDRVSYEQYF
TGTGCCACCAGCAGACAGGACAGGGTAAGTTACGAGCAGTACTTC
>TRBV4-3|16|TRBJ2-3|NA|NA
CASSQAPQPGTDTQYF
TGCGCCAGCAGCCAAGCCCCCCAACCAGGCACAGATACGCAGTATTTT
>TRBV2|16|TRBJ2-3|TRBD1|NA
CASSGWQGARTDTQYF
TGTGCCAGCAGTGGCTGGCAGGGGGCACGGACAGATACGCAGTATTTT
>TRBV7-9|16|TRBJ2-1|TRBD2|NA
CASSLSSSGGYNEQFF
TGTGCCAGCAGCTTAAGTAGTAGCGGGGGTTACAATGAGCAGTTCTTC
>TRBV7-9|17|TRBJ2-7|TRBD1|NA
CASSHRPPGQVYYEQYF
TGTGCCAGCAGCCACAGACCTCCGGGACAGGTTTATTACGAGCAGTACTTC
>TRBV6-5|14|TRBJ1-5|NA|NA
CASTSGGDNQPQHF
TGTGCCAGCACTTCTGGGGGGGATAATCAGCCCCAGCATTTT
>TRBV18|15|TRBJ1-1|TRBD1|NA
CASSPQTGGNTEAFF
TGTGCCAGCTCACCACAGACAGGGGGGAACACTGAAGCTTTCTTT
>TRBV10-3|14|TRBJ1-1|NA|once
CAISPDTGTTEAFF
TGTGCCATCAGCCCCGACACAGGGACCACTGAAGCTTTCTTT
>TRBV7-2|16|TRBJ1-6|NA|once
CASSSTRPRLRSPLHF
TGTGCCAGCAGCTCCACCCGACCGCGTCTGAGGTCACCCCTCCACTTT
>TRBV29-1|19|TRBJ2-6|TRBD2|NA
CSVDGTSGIFGSGANVLTF
TGCAGCGTCGACGGGACTAGCGGGATCTTTGGTTCTGGGGCCAACGTCCTGACTTTC
>TRBV5-1|15|TRBJ1-2|NA|NA
CASSLGSGLRYGYTF
TGCGCCAGCAGCTTGGGAAGCGGATTGCGATATGGCTACACCTTC
>TRBV5-1|15|TRBJ2-7|NA|NA
CASSTRVSGNYEQYF
TGCGCCAGCAGCACCCGGGTCTCGGGCAACTACGAGCAGTACTTC
>TRBV30|20|TRBJ2-1|TRBD2|NA
CAWARRGGLAGVSSYNEQFF
TGTGCCTGGGCAAGAAGGGGAGGGCTAGCGGGTGTTAGCTCCTACAATGAGCAGTTCTTC
>TRBV19|14|TRBJ1-1|NA|NA
CASSTKAPLTEAFF
TGTGCCAGTAGCACCAAGGCGCCTCTCACTGAAGCTTTCTTT
>TRBV28|13|TRBJ1-2|TRBD1|NA
CASSLTGMYGYTF
TGTGCCAGCAGTTTGACAGGGATGTATGGCTACACCTTC
>TRBV28|16|TRBJ2-1|TRBD2|few
CASTAPGTRTSHEQFF
TGTGCCAGCACCGCCCCCGGGACTAGAACATCTCATGAGCAGTTCTTC
>TRBV7-6|15|TRBJ2-1|TRBD2|NA
CASSHGLALDNEQFF
TGTGCCAGCAGCCACGGACTAGCGCTAGACAATGAGCAGTTCTTC
>TRBV29-1|12|TRBJ2-5|TRBD2|NA
CSVESGEETQYF
TGCAGCGTTGAGAGCGGGGAAGAGACCCAGTACTTC
>TRBV28|12|TRBJ2-3|NA|once
CASTTPTDTQYF
TGTGCCAGCACCACCCCCACAGATACGCAGTATTTT
>TRBV5-1|16|TRBJ1-6|TRBD1|NA
CASSLISGQSGSPLHF
TGCGCCAGCAGCCTGATCTCGGGACAGTCGGGGTCACCCCTCCACTTT
>TRBV28|14|TRBJ1-5|NA|NA
CASNLGVRNQPQHF
TGTGCCAGCAATTTAGGGGTGCGCAATCAGCCCCAGCATTTT
>TRBV2|13|TRBJ2-7|NA|NA
CASSVPGTDEQYF
TGTGCCAGCAGCGTACCCGGGACCGACGAGCAGTACTTC
>TRBV7-8|19|TRBJ2-1|NA|NA
CASSLASLHGVGTYNEQFF
TGTGCCAGCAGCTTAGCCAGCCTGCACGGGGTGGGGACCTACAATGAGCAGTTCTTC
>TRBV25-1|14|TRBJ2-3|NA|NA
CASRGPRSTDTQYF
TGTGCCAGCAGAGGGCCGAGGAGCACAGATACGCAGTATTTT
>TRBV28|15|TRBJ1-6|NA|NA
CASTLPGRLDSPLHF
TGTGCCAGCACCCTACCGGGACGGCTAGATTCACCCCTCCACTTT
>TRBV28|16|TRBJ1-3|NA|NA
CASMGRDHFSGNTIYF
TGTGCCAGCATGGGACGGGACCATTTCTCTGGAAACACCATATATTTT
>TRBV28|16|TRBJ1-1|NA|NA
CASSLKTPSGNTEAFF
TGTGCCAGCAGTTTAAAAACCCCCAGCGGGAACACTGAAGCTTTCTTT
>TRBV7-9|15|TRBJ2-3|TRBD1|once
CASSETDRATDTQYF
TGTGCCAGCAGCGAGACCGACAGGGCTACAGATACGCAGTATTTT
>TRBV5-1|16|TRBJ2-3|TRBD1|once
CASSPWDRGLTDTQYF
TGCGCCAGCAGCCCGTGGGACAGGGGGTTGACAGATACGCAGTATTTT
>TRBV15|14|TRBJ2-7|NA|NA
CATSRAGGRNEQYF
TGTGCCACCAGCAGAGCAGGGGGGAGGAACGAGCAGTACTTC
>TRBV7-2|17|TRBJ2-1|TRBD1|NA
CASSSLPRTGGIDEQFF
TGTGCCAGCAGCTCCTTACCCAGGACAGGGGGCATTGATGAGCAGTTCTTC
>TRBV6-5|11|TRBJ2-7|NA|NA
CASSRLGLQYF
TGTGCCAGCAGTCGACTTGGACTCCAGTACTTC
>TRBV7-8|17|TRBJ1-1|TRBD1|NA
CASSSTYLTGGYTEAFF
TGTGCCAGCAGCTCAACATACCTAACAGGGGGCTACACTGAAGCTTTCTTT
>TRBV18|13|TRBJ2-5|NA|NA
CASSRSAQETQYF
TGTGCCAGCTCACGTAGCGCCCAAGAGACCCAGTACTTC
>TRBV5-6|16|TRBJ2-2|TRBD1|NA
CASSLASGGGTGELFF
TGTGCCAGCAGCTTGGCTTCAGGGGGCGGCACCGGGGAGCTGTTTTTT
>TRBV7-6|17|TRBJ2-1|NA|NA
CASSLRGPAGNGNEQFF
TGTGCCAGCAGCTTAAGGGGACCAGCGGGCAATGGCAATGAGCAGTTCTTC
>TRBV5-1|13|TRBJ1-5|NA|few
CASSPAPDQPQHF
TGCGCCAGCAGTCCCGCCCCGGATCAGCCCCAGCATTTT
>TRBV7-2|16|TRBJ2-7|TRBD2|NA
CASSFGGVAGGGEQYF
TGTGCCAGCAGCTTCGGAGGGGTAGCGGGAGGCGGGGAGCAGTACTTC
>TRBV7-2|16|TRBJ2-3|NA|NA
CASSLRLAPSTDTQYF
TGTGCCAGCAGCTTAAGGCTAGCGCCAAGCACAGATACGCAGTATTTT
>TRBV2|16|TRBJ2-5|NA|few
CASSEATAQGAETQYF
TGTGCCAGCAGTGAAGCGACAGCCCAAGGGGCAGAGACCCAGTACTTC
>TRBV4-3|19|TRBJ2-6|NA|NA
CASSQEVPLSNSGANVLTF
TGCGCCAGCAGCCAAGAGGTCCCGCTTTCAAACTCTGGGGCCAACGTCCTGACTTTC
>TRBV2|14|TRBJ1-4|TRBD1|NA
CAGRQSTGNEKLFF
TGTGCCGGACGGCAATCGACAGGGAATGAAAAACTGTTTTTT
>TRBV5-4|13|TRBJ2-5|NA|NA
CASSLGGRVTQYF
TGTGCCAGCAGCTTGGGGGGGCGCGTGACCCAGTACTTC
>TRBV28|11|TRBJ2-1|NA|NA
CASGRQNEQFF
TGTGCCAGCGGTCGCCAGAATGAGCAGTTCTTC
>TRBV7-3|13|TRBJ2-5|TRBD1|few
CASKAGGAETQYF
TGTGCCAGCAAGGCAGGGGGCGCGGAGACCCAGTACTTC
>TRBV4-1|17|TRBJ2-7|TRBD2|NA
CASSQDFGTSGRGEQYF
TGCGCCAGCAGCCAAGATTTCGGGACTAGCGGGAGGGGCGAGCAGTACTTC
>TRBV6-1|16|TRBJ2-7|TRBD2|NA
CASSEVLAGGPYEQYF
TGTGCCAGCAGTGAAGTCCTAGCGGGAGGGCCCTACGAGCAGTACTTC
>TRBV7-9|12|TRBJ1-2|NA|NA
CASSPRGMGYTF
TGTGCCAGCAGCCCCAGGGGAATGGGCTACACCTTC
>TRBV30|13|TRBJ1-2|NA|NA
CAWSLGRGWGYTF
TGTGCCTGGAGTTTGGGCAGGGGTTGGGGCTACACCTTC
>TRBV11-2|15|TRBJ1-2|NA|once
CASSLDLRGLTSFAF
TGTGCCAGCAGCTTAGATTTGAGGGGCCTCACCTCTTTCGCCTTC
>TRBV5-4|14|TRBJ2-5|NA|NA
CASSLADGGQTQYF
TGTGCCAGCAGCTTGGCCGATGGAGGACAGACCCAGTACTTC
>TRBV18|15|TRBJ1-2|NA|few
CASSPMSGVTLGYTF
TGTGCCAGCTCACCTATGTCCGGGGTTACTCTTGGCTACACCTTC
>TRBV4-2|15|TRBJ2-1|NA|NA
CASSQDQGGHNEQFF
TGTGCCAGCAGCCAAGATCAAGGGGGGCACAATGAGCAGTTCTTC
>TRBV11-2|18|TRBJ2-7|NA|once
CASSLVRRVVLRRDEQYF
TGTGCCAGCAGCTTAGTTCGCAGGGTTGTTCTCCGAAGGGACGAGCAGTACTTC
>TRBV7-6|15|TRBJ2-1|NA|NA
CASSTDPGLSNEQFF
TGTGCCAGCAGCACCGACCCCGGATTGTCTAATGAGCAGTTCTTC